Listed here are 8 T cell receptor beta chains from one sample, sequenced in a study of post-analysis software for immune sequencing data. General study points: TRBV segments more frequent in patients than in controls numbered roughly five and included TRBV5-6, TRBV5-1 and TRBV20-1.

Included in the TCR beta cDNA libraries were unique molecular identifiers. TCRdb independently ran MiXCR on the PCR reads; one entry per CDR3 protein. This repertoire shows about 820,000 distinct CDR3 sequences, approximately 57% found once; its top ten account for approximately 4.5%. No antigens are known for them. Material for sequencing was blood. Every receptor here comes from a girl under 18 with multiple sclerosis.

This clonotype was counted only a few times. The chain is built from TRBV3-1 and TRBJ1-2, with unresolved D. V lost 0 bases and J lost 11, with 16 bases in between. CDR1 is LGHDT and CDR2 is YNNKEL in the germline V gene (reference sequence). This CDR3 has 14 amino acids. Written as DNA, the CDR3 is TGTGCCAGCAGCCAAGATTCCTTAAATCGTGGTTACACCTTC. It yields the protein CASSQDSLNRGYTF.

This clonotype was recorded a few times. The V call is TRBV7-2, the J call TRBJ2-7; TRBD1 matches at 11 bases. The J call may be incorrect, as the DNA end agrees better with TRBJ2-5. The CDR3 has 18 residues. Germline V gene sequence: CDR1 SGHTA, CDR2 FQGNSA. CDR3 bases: TGTGCCAGCAGCCCGGAGAGGGACAGGGGGGTTTGGCAAGAGACCCAGTACTTC. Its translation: CASSPERDRGVWQETQYF.

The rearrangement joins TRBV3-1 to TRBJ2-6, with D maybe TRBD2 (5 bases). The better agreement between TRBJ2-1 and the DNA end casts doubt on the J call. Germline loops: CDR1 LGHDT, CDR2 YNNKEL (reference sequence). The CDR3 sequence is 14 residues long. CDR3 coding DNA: TGTGCCAGCAGGAGGACTGTGACGACGGGTGAGCAGTTCTTC. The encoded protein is CASRRTVTTGEQFF.

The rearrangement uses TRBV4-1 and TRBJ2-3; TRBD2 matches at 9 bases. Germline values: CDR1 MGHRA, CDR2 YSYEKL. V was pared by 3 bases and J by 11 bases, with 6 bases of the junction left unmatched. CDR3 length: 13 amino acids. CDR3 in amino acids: CASSHPISGGQYF. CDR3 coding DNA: TGCGCCAGCAGCCACCCGATTAGCGGGGGGCAGTATTTT.

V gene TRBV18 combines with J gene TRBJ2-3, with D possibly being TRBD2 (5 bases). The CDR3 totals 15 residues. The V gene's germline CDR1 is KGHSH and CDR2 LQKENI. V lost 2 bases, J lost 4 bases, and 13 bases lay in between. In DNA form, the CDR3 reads TGTGCCAGCTCACCAAGTCTAGCCCTCCCAGATACGCAGTATTTT. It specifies CASSPSLALPDTQYF.

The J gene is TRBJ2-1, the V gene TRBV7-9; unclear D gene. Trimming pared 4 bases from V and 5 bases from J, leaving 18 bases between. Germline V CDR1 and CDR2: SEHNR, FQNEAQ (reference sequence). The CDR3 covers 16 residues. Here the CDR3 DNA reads TGTGCCAGCAGCTCAGCCGACCAATCACCGAACAATGAGCAGTTCTTC. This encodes CASSSADQSPNNEQFF.

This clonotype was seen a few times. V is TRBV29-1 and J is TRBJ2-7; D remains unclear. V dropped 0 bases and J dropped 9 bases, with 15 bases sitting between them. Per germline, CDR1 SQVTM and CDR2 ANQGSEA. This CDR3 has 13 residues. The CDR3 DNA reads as TGCAGCGTTGAAGAGTTTGGGAAGGCCTTGCAGTACTTC. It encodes CSVEEFGKALQYF.

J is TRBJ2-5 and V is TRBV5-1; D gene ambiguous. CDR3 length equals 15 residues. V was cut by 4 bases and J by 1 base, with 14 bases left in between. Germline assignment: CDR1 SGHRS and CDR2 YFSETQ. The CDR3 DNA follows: TGCGCCAGCAGCCAGGCGAGGTTTGCCCAAGAGACCCAGTACTTC. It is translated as CASSQARFAQETQYF.